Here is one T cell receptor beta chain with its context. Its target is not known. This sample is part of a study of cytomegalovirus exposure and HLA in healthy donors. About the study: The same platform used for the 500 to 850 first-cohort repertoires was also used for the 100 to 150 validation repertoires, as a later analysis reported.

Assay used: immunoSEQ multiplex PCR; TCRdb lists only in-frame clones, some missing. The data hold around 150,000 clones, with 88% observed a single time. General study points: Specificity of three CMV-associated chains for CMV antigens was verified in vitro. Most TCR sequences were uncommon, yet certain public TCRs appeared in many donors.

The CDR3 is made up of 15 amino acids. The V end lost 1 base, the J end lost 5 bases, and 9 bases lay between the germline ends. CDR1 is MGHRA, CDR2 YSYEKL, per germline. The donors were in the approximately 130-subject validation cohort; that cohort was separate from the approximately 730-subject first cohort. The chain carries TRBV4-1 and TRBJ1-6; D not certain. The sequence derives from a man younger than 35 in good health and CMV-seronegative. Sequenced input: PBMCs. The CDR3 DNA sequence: TGCGCCAGCAGCCAAGGCGCGCGGGATAATTCACCCCTCCACTTT. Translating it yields CASSQGARDNSPLHF.